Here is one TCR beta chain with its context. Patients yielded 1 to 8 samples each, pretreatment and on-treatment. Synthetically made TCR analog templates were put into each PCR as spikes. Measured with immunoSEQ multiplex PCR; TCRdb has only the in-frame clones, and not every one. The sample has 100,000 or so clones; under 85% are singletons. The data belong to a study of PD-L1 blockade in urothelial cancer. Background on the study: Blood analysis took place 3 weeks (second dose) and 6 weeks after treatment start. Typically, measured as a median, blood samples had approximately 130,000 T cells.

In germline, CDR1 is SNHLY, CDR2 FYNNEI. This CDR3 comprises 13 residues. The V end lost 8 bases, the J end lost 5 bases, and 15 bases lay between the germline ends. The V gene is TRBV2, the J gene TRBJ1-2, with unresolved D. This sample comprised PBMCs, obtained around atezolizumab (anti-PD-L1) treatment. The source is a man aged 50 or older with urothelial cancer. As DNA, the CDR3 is TGTGCCAGCCGGCGTCGGGCGGGGTATGGCTACACCTTC. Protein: CASRRRAGYGYTF.